Below are 20 T cell receptor beta chains sequenced from a single sample in a study of patients and donors after allogeneic stem cell transplantation (dated by TCRdb to about 2020). Library preparation was by RT-PCR. These reads were obtained on a NextSeq 550. In-frame beta chains were kept once TCRdb had trimmed the public reads at Q25 with fastp and called clones with MiXCR. Rows with one shared CDR3 protein collapse into an entry with the most common genes and DNA. For this sample the table gives about 74,000 distinct CDR3 sequences, of which more than 20% were detected only once. Around a quarter of the sample rests with the top ten. Sequencing was performed on blood, either unsorted or a sorted T cell fraction (not recorded which). The receptor set was obtained from a human donor who was either an allogeneic HSCT recipient or a stem cell or donor lymphocyte infusion donor (not recorded which). It is not recorded whose cells these are; they may come from a transplant donor.

The chain links TRBV7-2 to TRBJ1-5; no definite D call. The V gene's germline CDR1 is SGHTA and CDR2 FQGNSA. This CDR3 region has 15 residues. V was shortened by 1 base and J by 3 bases, with 10 bases between the two germline ends. The CDR3 nucleotides are TGTGCCAGCAGCTTAGGGAGGCTCGTCAATCAGCCCCAGCATTTT. Translation: CASSLGRLVNQPQHF.

The CDR3 here is CSVGNTGELFF. The CDR3 nucleotides read TGCAGCGTTGGGAACACCGGGGAGCTGTTTTTT. V gene TRBV29-1 combines with J gene TRBJ2-2; D is ambiguous. The CDR3 length is 11 residues. Trimming cost V 4 bases and J 1 base, with 1 base left between them. Germline V CDR1 and CDR2: SQVTM, ANQGSEA.

The chain combines TRBV5-1 with TRBJ2-1, with 7 bases aligning to TRBD1. Germline V gives CDR1 SGHRS, CDR2 YFSETQ. Trimming cost V 0 bases and J 0 bases; bases outside gene matches: 3. The CDR3 has 16 amino acids. The CDR3 sequence: CASSLEGQSSYNEQFF. The CDR3 region has the DNA TGCGCCAGCAGCTTGGAGGGACAGAGCTCCTACAATGAGCAGTTCTTC.

There are a few counts of this clonotype. Germline and junction disagree at one end, which may indicate a read error. The rearrangement joins TRBV7-7 to TRBJ2-7; no definite D call. The germline V gene has CDR1 SSHAT and CDR2 FNYEAQ (reference sequence). This CDR3 spans 13 amino acids. CDR3 sequence: CASSLGIRDEQYF. The CDR3 bases are TGTGCTAGCAGCTTAGGGATCCGCGACGAGCAGTACTTC.

The chain employs TRBV25-1 and TRBJ1-5; TRBD1 agrees at 8 bases. This CDR3 spans 13 amino acids. V gave up 8 bases and J gave up 1 base; unmatched junction bases: 1. Germline CDR1 and CDR2: MGHDK and SYGVNS. CDR3 coding DNA: TGTGCCAGCGGGACAGGCAGCAATCAGCCCCAGCATTTT. Translated, it gives CASGTGSNQPQHF.

This clonotype was found a few times. The rearrangement joins TRBV2 to TRBJ1-2; TRBD1 aligns across 8 bases. The J segment lost 4 bases and the V segment lost 7 bases, leaving 11 bases of the junction unmatched. The CDR3 runs to 15 residues. Germline V gene lookup returns CDR1 SNHLY and CDR2 FYNNEI. The CDR3 loop reads CASTSRGRGPYGYTF. Here the CDR3 DNA reads TGTGCCAGCACCTCACGGGGCAGGGGGCCCTATGGCTACACCTTC.

The chain combines TRBV12-3 or TRBV12-4 with TRBJ2-2, with a weak D call TRBD2 (5 bases). Trimming removed 2 bases at V and 0 bases at J, with 10 bases between. The CDR3 is 16 residues long. As DNA, the CDR3 is TGTGCCAGCAGTTTACGTCTCGGGACGAACACCGGGGAGCTGTTTTTT. Its protein is CASSLRLGTNTGELFF.

The chain uses TRBV7-6 and TRBJ1-1, with unresolved D. Germline values: CDR1 SGHVS, CDR2 FNYEAQ. V lost 7 bases to trimming and J lost 5 bases, with 17 bases between them. CDR3 size: 14 residues. DNA for the CDR3: TGTGCCAGCACCCCCGGGCGGTCGAGGACTGAAGCTTTCTTT. This encodes CASTPGRSRTEAFF.

This clonotype came up a few times. The V call is TRBV12-3 or TRBV12-4, the J call TRBJ1-6; no reliable D call. Trimming stripped 5 bases from V and 8 bases from J, with 10 bases between. The CDR3 totals 13 residues. CDR3 nucleotides: TGTGCCAGCAGTCCTTTCATTCATTCACCCCTCCACTTT. Translated, it gives CASSPFIHSPLHF.

This clonotype occurred a few times. The gene calls are TRBV5-1 and TRBJ1-2; TRBD1 is a possible D gene (6 bases). The V gene lost 4 bases and the J gene lost 1 base, with 14 bases spanning the gap. The CDR3 loop spans 15 amino acids. Germline-derived CDR1 and CDR2 are SGHRS and YFSETQ. CDR3 amino acids: CASSPGQTDNYGYTF. CDR3 DNA sequence: TGCGCCAGCAGCCCCGGACAGACAGATAACTATGGCTACACCTTC.

This rearrangement joins TRBV14 to TRBJ2-7; 10 bases map to TRBD1. V shed 5 bases and J 3 bases; nucleotides not matched to a gene: 4. Germline V gene data show CDR1 as SGHDN and CDR2 as FVKESK. The CDR3 totals 14 residues. CDR3 loop: CASSLGQGIYEQYF. CDR3 sequence (DNA): TGTGCCAGCAGCTTGGGACAGGGGATCTACGAGCAGTACTTC.

This clonotype was counted between two and nine times. A read error may produce the germline difference seen at one junction end. The J gene is TRBJ2-3, the V gene TRBV12-3 or TRBV12-4; 9 bases align to TRBD2. The CDR3 has 16 residues. This CDR3 reads CASSLGRLAGTDTQYF. DNA for the CDR3: TGTGCCAGCAGCTTAGGACGACTAGCGGGCACAGATACGCAGTATTTT.

This chain connects TRBV5-1 to TRBJ2-5; TRBD2 matches 7 bases. This CDR3 comprises 14 residues. Germline-derived CDR1 and CDR2 are SGHRS and YFSETQ. After removal of 4 bases from V and 2 bases from J, the junction contained 5 bases not matched to a gene. CDR3 region: CASSPQGGQETQYF. CDR3 bases: TGCGCCAGCAGCCCTCAGGGAGGGCAAGAGACCCAGTACTTC.

The chain has TRBV4-1 and TRBJ2-7; TRBD1 matches 8 bases. Losses at the gene ends were 4 bases for V and 2 bases for J; bases not matched to a gene: 4. Germline values: CDR1 MGHRA, CDR2 YSYEKL. The CDR3 totals 14 residues. The CDR3 sequence: CASSLGQGTYEQYF. CDR3 bases: TGCGCCAGCAGCCTAGGACAGGGTACCTACGAGCAGTACTTC.

The chain uses TRBV11-3 and TRBJ2-2; TRBD2 agrees at 7 bases. Trimming cost V 2 bases and J 4 bases; bases outside gene matches: 7. Germline assignment: CDR1 SGHNT and CDR2 YENEEA. This CDR3 has 16 amino acids. The DNA for the CDR3 is TGTGCCAGCAGCTTAAGTACGGGAGGTGGCACCGGGGAGCTGTTTTTT. Its protein product is CASSLSTGGGTGELFF.

The chain couples TRBV10-3 to TRBJ1-1; D is possibly TRBD1 (6 bases). The germline V gene has CDR1 ENHRY and CDR2 SYGVKD. The CDR3 loop spans 14 amino acids. The V end was cut by 6 bases, the J end by 1 base, with 12 bases between. CDR3 DNA sequence: TGTGCCATCAGGGGATGGACAGCGAACACTGAAGCTTTCTTT. Translated, it gives CAIRGWTANTEAFF.

This clonotype was counted a few times. This chain links TRBV12-3 or TRBV12-4 with TRBJ1-1; TRBD1 matches at 11 bases. This CDR3 comprises 13 residues. V lost 1 base and J lost 10; bases outside the gene matches: 2. The CDR3 DNA follows: TGTGCCAGCAGTTTAGGGACAGGGGGCAGAGCTTTCTTT. Protein: CASSLGTGGRAFF.

By frequency in the sample, this clonotype is medium-sized (0.01 to 0.1%). The chain couples TRBV7-9 to TRBJ1-5; TRBD1 might be the D (5 bases). V gave up 1 base and J gave up 4 bases, with 11 bases separating them. CDR1 is SEHNR, CDR2 FQNEAQ, per germline (reference sequence). This CDR3 is built from 15 residues. This CDR3 is CASSLGGSANQPQHF. The CDR3 DNA reads TGTGCCAGCAGCTTAGGGGGCAGCGCTAATCAGCCCCAGCATTTT.

Of note for this clonotype: Because the CDR3 is missing its conserved closing phenylalanine or tryptophan, this is likely a read error. This chain links TRBV24-1 with TRBJ1-2; 7 bases line up with TRBD1. V shed 4 bases and J 3 bases; nucleotides not matched to a gene: 10. The CDR3 sequence is 16 residues long. The germline gives CDR1 KGHDR, CDR2 SFDVKD. CDR3 sequence reads: CATSDTQTQGDYGYTL. CDR3 DNA: TGTGCCACCAGTGACACCCAAACCCAGGGGGACTATGGCTACACCTTG.

This chain links TRBV7-2 with TRBJ2-3; D is possibly TRBD2 (7 bases). Germline V gene data show CDR1 as SGHTA and CDR2 as FQGNSA. Trimming removed 8 bases from V and 2 bases from J, with 17 bases in between. The CDR3 contains 15 residues. CDR3 sequence: CASSRAGATTDTQYF. The DNA for the CDR3 is TGTGCCAGCTCCCGGGCGGGGGCTACCACAGATACGCAGTATTTT.